This T cell receptor (beta chain) derives from a study of cytomegalovirus exposure and HLA in healthy donors. Repertoires were generated with immunoSEQ multiplex PCR, while TCRdb's copy carries only in-frame clones and drops some. The data contain more than 85,000 clones, about 95% of them singletons. With respect to this clone: What it binds is unknown.

Study conclusions and caveats: Reported results showed that the classifier diagnosed cytomegalovirus status with high specificity and sensitivity.

Germline CDR1 reads SQVTM; CDR2 reads ANQGSEA. CDR3 length: 13 amino acids. J lost 4 bases, V lost 8 bases, and 6 bases had no gene match. This clonotype originated in a young woman in good health and CMV-seronegative. Sample: PBMCs. The chain couples TRBV29-1 to TRBJ1-5; the match to TRBD1 covers 9 bases. The CDR3 loop reads CSYRQGGNQPQHF. The CDR3 DNA is TGCAGCTACCGACAGGGGGGAAATCAGCCCCAGCATTTT.